Below, 21 T cell receptor beta chains from the same sample are listed, as sequenced in a study of T cell repertoires in cytomegalovirus infection. No antigen has been identified for these receptors. TCRdb reprocessed the reads with MiXCR, giving one entry per CDR3 protein. The table lists some 920,000 distinct CDR3 sequences, approximately 31% of them singletons. The material was cultured CD8+ T cells from PBMCs, obtained from culture after CMV antigen stimulation. These TCRs come from a human donor in good health (CMV status not recorded). Some clones in this sample may be carry-over from other donors' samples.

As concerns this clonotype: A junction end diverges from the germline sequence, so it may reflect a read error. The V call is TRBV7-3, the J call TRBJ2-5; D could derive from TRBD1 or TRBD2 (6 bases each). The CDR3 extends over 15 amino acids. In germline, CDR1 is SGHTA, CDR2 FQGTGA. The CDR3 sequence: CVSSRAGRGLETQYF. CDR3 DNA sequence: TGTGTCAGCAGCAGAGCCGGACGGGGGCTAGAGACCCAGTACTTC.

In this sample, this clonotype turned up many times. V gene TRBV5-6 combines with J gene TRBJ1-2; D not certain. V lost 3 bases, J lost 6 bases, and 21 bases lay in between. Germline V gene data show CDR1 as SGHDT and CDR2 as YYEEEE. This CDR3 comprises 16 residues. The CDR3 protein is CASSSIMTYGRDGYTF. The CDR3 DNA reads TGTGCCAGCAGCTCAATAATGACCTACGGACGAGATGGCTACACCTTC. Complete variable domain (other parts from reference TRBV5-6 and TRBJ1-2): DAGVTQSPTHLIKTRGQQVTLRCSPKSGHDTVSWYQQALGQGPQFIFQYYEEEERQRGNFPDRFSGHQFPNYSSELNVNALLLGDSALYLCASSSIMTYGRDGYTFGSGTRLTVV.

Only a few counts were recorded for this clonotype. This rearrangement joins TRBV6-8 to TRBJ2-7; TRBD2 is a possible D gene (5 bases). V was shortened by 2 bases and J by 3 bases, with 14 bases between the two germline ends. CDR1 is MNHGY, CDR2 SAAAGT, per germline. CDR3 length: 15 residues. As DNA, the CDR3 is TGTGCCAGCAGTTACCTCGGACTGGTAGGCTACGAGCAGTACTTC. This codes for CASSYLGLVGYEQYF.

This chain links TRBV5-5 with TRBJ2-7, with D tentatively TRBD1 or TRBD2 (6 bases each). Germline V gives CDR1 SGHKS, CDR2 YYEKEE (reference sequence). CDR3 length: 14 residues. The ends were cut back, 4 bases at V and 4 bases at J, with 15 bases in the middle. The DNA for the CDR3 is TGTGCCAGCAGCACGAAGGGGGGCTGGTACGAGCAGTACGTC. Its protein is CASSTKGGWYEQYV.

V gene TRBV27 combines with J gene TRBJ2-5; D remains unclear. From germline, CDR1 is MNHEY and CDR2 SMNVEV (reference sequence). Trimming removed 5 bases at V and 0 bases at J, with 7 bases between. The CDR3 is 13 amino acids. The CDR3 nucleotides read TGTGCCAGCAGTCGGGTGAACCAAGAGACCCAGTACTTC. Translation: CASSRVNQETQYF.

The chain has TRBV5-4 and TRBJ2-1; 14 nucleotides line up with TRBD2. V lost 4 bases to trimming and J lost 2 bases; unmatched junction nucleotides: 8. The CDR3 sequence is 18 residues long. The germline CDR1 and CDR2 sequences are SGHNT and YYREEE (reference sequence). In DNA form, the CDR3 reads TGTGCCAGCAGCACGACTAGCGGGGGGGCCGTGGCCTACAATGAGCAGTTCTTC. This translates into CASSTTSGGAVAYNEQFF.

V usage is TRBV3-1 and J usage is TRBJ2-1, with D tentatively TRBD2 (6 bases). CDR1 and CDR2 (germline): LGHDT, YNNKEL (reference sequence). The CDR3 consists of 16 residues. V shed 4 bases and J shed 4 bases, with 17 bases lying between them. CDR3 loop: CASSPEGLRAYNEQFF. The CDR3 coding sequence is TGTGCCAGCAGCCCAGAGGGACTGCGTGCGTACAATGAGCAGTTCTTC.

Comments on this clonotype: An end of the junction does not agree with germline; a read error may underlie this. This chain links TRBV19 with TRBJ2-1; no definite D call. Germline loops: CDR1 LNHDA, CDR2 SQIVND (reference sequence). The CDR3 totals 16 residues. The DNA of the CDR3 is TGTGCCAGTACTATAGGCGTGATAAACTCCTACAATGAGCAGTTCTTC. Encoded protein: CASTIGVINSYNEQFF.

The V and J genes are TRBV12-3 or TRBV12-4 and TRBJ2-1; no definite D call. The CDR3 runs 14 residues. V lost 8 bases and J lost 10, with 21 bases in between. The CDR3: CASSIGGTWGEQFF. DNA of the CDR3: TGTGCCAGCTCAATTGGCGGCACCTGGGGAGAGCAGTTCTTC.

This clonotype was counted ten times or more. The genes are TRBV28 and TRBJ2-3; 15 bases agree with TRBD2. Germline CDR1 reads MDHEN; CDR2 reads SYDVKM. Trimming at V came to 6 bases and at J to 2 bases, leaving 15 bases not matched to a gene. The CDR3 has 20 residues. CDR3 in amino acids: CASSKPRTSGGGDYTDTQYF. The DNA for the CDR3 is TGTGCCAGCAGCAAACCCCGGACTAGCGGGGGGGGAGACTACACAGATACGCAGTATTTT.

There are a few counts of this clonotype. V usage is TRBV4-1 and J usage is TRBJ1-1; D call uncertain. Germline V gives CDR1 MGHRA, CDR2 YSYEKL. Trimming pared 4 bases from V and 3 bases from J, leaving 9 bases between. This CDR3 is 13 amino acids long. CDR3 sequence reads: CASSRDTYTEAFF. The CDR3 DNA reads as TGCGCCAGCAGCCGAGACACTTACACTGAAGCTTTCTTT.

Comment on this clonotype: At one end, the junction sequence differs from germline, possibly due to a read error. CDR3 in DNA: TGCACCAGCCGGACCAACGACATATTGGGGACTGAAGCTTTCTTT. This translates into CTSRTNDILGTEAFF. This chain links TRBV4-1 with TRBJ1-1; D gene unclear. Germline assignment: CDR1 MGHRA and CDR2 YSYEKL. The CDR3 is 15 amino acids.

This clonotype turned up a few times. V gene TRBV7-6 combines with J gene TRBJ2-7; the D gene could be TRBD1 or TRBD2 (5 bases each). The CDR3 sequence is 15 residues long. Germline V gene sequence: CDR1 SGHVS, CDR2 FNYEAQ. V was shortened by 3 bases and J by 3 bases, with 15 bases between the two germline ends. The CDR3 DNA is TGTGCCAGCAGCTTGGGCCTCGGGGCCCACTACGAGCAGTACGTC. The encoded protein is CASSLGLGAHYEQYV.

The chain couples TRBV4-1 to TRBJ2-1; 10 nucleotides match TRBD2. This CDR3 region has 18 residues. Germline values: CDR1 MGHRA, CDR2 YSYEKL. J lost 0 bases, V lost 6 bases, and 11 bases had no gene match. The CDR3 here is CASRPGTSVMFSYNEQFF. CDR3 in DNA: TGCGCCAGCAGGCCCGGGACTAGCGTAATGTTCTCCTACAATGAGCAGTTCTTC.

This chain joins TRBV4-1 and TRBJ2-1, with TRBD2 identical over 9 bases. The CDR3 sequence is 15 residues long. Germline assignment: CDR1 MGHRA and CDR2 YSYEKL. With V trimmed by 0 bases and J by 6 bases, 3 bases remained unmatched. CDR3 sequence reads: CASSQELAGVNEQFF. In DNA, the CDR3 is TGCGCCAGCAGCCAAGAATTAGCGGGGGTCAATGAGCAGTTCTTC.

V is TRBV5-6 and J is TRBJ1-4; D gene uncertain. Trimming took 2 bases from V and 0 from J, leaving 8 bases between them. Per germline, CDR1 SGHDT and CDR2 YYEEEE. This CDR3 spans 15 amino acids. The CDR3 sequence is CASSFAGPTNEKLFF. The CDR3 DNA follows: TGTGCCAGCAGCTTTGCCGGGCCAACTAATGAAAAACTGTTTTTT.

This clonotype was seen at least ten times. In DNA form, the CDR3 reads TGTGCCAGCAGCTTATATTCTTCGACCGTAGCGGGGTCTAGCACAGATACGCAGTATTTT. This sequence encodes CASSLYSSTVAGSSTDTQYF. The chain couples TRBV7-2 to TRBJ2-3; TRBD2 aligns across 8 bases. Trimming cost V 2 bases and J 0 bases; bases outside gene matches: 16. The CDR3 is 20 amino acids. Per the germline V gene, CDR1 is SGHTA and CDR2 is FQGNSA.

This chain links TRBV27 with TRBJ1-2, with a weak D call TRBD1 (6 bases). CDR3 length equals 14 residues. V was cut by 6 bases and J by 3 bases, with 14 bases left in between. The germline V gene has CDR1 MNHEY and CDR2 SMNVEV (reference sequence). For the CDR3, the DNA is TGTGCCAGCAGACTTTCGGGGGCGGACTATGGCTACACCTTC. It specifies CASRLSGADYGYTF.

This clonotype has only a few counts. The V gene is TRBV11-1, the J gene TRBJ2-3, with a possible D match to TRBD2 (6 bases). Germline CDR1 reads SGHAT; CDR2 reads FQDESV (reference sequence). CDR3 size: 14 residues. V dropped 5 bases and J dropped 1 base, with 10 bases sitting between them. The CDR3 loop is CASSPKRGTDTQYF. For the CDR3, the DNA is TGTGCCAGCAGCCCCAAGCGGGGCACAGATACGCAGTATTTT.

This clonotype has a handful of counts. The chain combines TRBV7-9 with TRBJ2-1; weak D call: TRBD2 (6 bases). V was trimmed by 3 bases and J by 0 bases, leaving 18 bases between them. This CDR3 has 18 amino acids. The germline V gene has CDR1 SEHNR and CDR2 FQNEAQ (reference sequence). CDR3 protein: CASSFGTRGGSSYNEQFF. In nucleotides, the CDR3 is TGTGCCAGCAGCTTCGGGACTCGGGGTGGGAGCTCCTACAATGAGCAGTTCTTC.

This clonotype was seen ten or more times. J is TRBJ2-5 and V is TRBV7-6; 9 bases are shared with TRBD1. V dropped 4 bases and J dropped 3; count of bases not matched to a gene: 15. The germline V gene has CDR1 SGHVS and CDR2 FNYEAQ. The CDR3 spans 18 residues. This CDR3 reads CASSSRISGQGLKETQYF. CDR3 sequence (DNA): TGTGCCAGCAGCTCCAGGATTTCGGGACAGGGTTTGAAAGAGACCCAGTACTTC.